The 18 T cell receptor beta chains presented below share a single source sample, sequenced in a study of Ad26.COV2.S vaccination and SARS-CoV-2 variants. This sample's treatment: about 20 received Ad26.COV2.S at low or high dose, single or two shots; about 5 received placebo; per-sample allocation not given. The samples date from day 63 after the first vaccine or placebo injection. The data were produced by immunoSEQ multiplex PCR, yet TCRdb's version contains in-frame clones alone and is incomplete. The repertoire includes 350,000 to 450,000 clones, 89% of them detected once, and under 2% sits in the top ten. The sequencing here drew on peripheral blood, taken in a trial of Ad26.COV2.S vaccine versus placebo. These receptor sequences come from a person aged 18 to 59 who received the Ad26.COV2.S COVID-19 vaccine or a placebo.

The V call is TRBV5-1, the J call TRBJ1-4; possibly TRBD1 for D (5 bases). Trimming left V 0 bases short and J 6 bases short, with 12 bases between. This CDR3 contains 15 residues. Germline assignment: CDR1 SGHRS and CDR2 YFSETQ. The CDR3 DNA follows: TGCGCCAGCAGCTTGGAGGGCAGGGATGATGAAAAACTGTTTTTT. It encodes CASSLEGRDDEKLFF.

The chain couples TRBV18 to TRBJ2-3; the match to TRBD2 covers 10 bases. This CDR3 is built from 20 residues. From germline, CDR1 is KGHSH and CDR2 LQKENI. V shed 6 bases and J 1 base; nucleotides not matched to a gene: 19. CDR3 sequence: CASSLLPGSGRPGRTDTQYF. Here the CDR3 DNA reads TGTGCCAGCTCCCTCCTACCCGGTAGCGGGAGGCCAGGTCGCACAGATACGCAGTATTTT. Combining the CDR3 with reference TRBV18 and TRBJ2-3 gives the whole variable domain NAGVMQNPRHLVRRRGQEARLRCSPMKGHSHVYWYRQLPEEGLKFMVYLQKENIIDESGMPKERFSAEFPKEGPSILRIQQVVRGDSAAYFCASSLLPGSGRPGRTDTQYFGPGTRLTVL.

This clone is a singleton in its sample. The V and J genes are TRBV4-1 and TRBJ2-1, with D perhaps matching TRBD1 or TRBD2 (6 bases each). Germline-derived CDR1 and CDR2 are MGHRA and YSYEKL. This CDR3 spans 18 amino acids. Trimming shortened V by 4 bases and J by 8 bases, and 27 bases separated the two germline ends. The CDR3 region has the DNA TGCGCCAGCAGCCCCAAGGGGGGAGCCGGGACTCCCGGCGATGAGCAGTTCTTC. Translated, it gives CASSPKGGAGTPGDEQFF.

The chain uses TRBV6-1 and TRBJ2-2; D not resolved. CDR3 length equals 18 residues. The germline V and J ends were trimmed by 3 bases and 1 base, with 18 bases remaining between them. Germline V CDR1 and CDR2: MNHNS, SASEGT. CDR3 in DNA: TGTGCCAGCAGTGAGGTCTCGGCGTGGGCTCTGAACACCGGGGAGCTGTTTTTT. It codes for CASSEVSAWALNTGELFF.

This clone has a single count. The chain recombines TRBV10-3 with TRBJ2-2; TRBD1 aligns across 7 bases. J gave up 3 bases and V 4 bases, and 2 bases lay outside the gene matches. CDR3 length: 14 residues. Germline lookup yields CDR1 ENHRY and CDR2 SYGVKD. DNA for the CDR3: TGTGCCATCAGTGGACAGGGATACACCGGGGAGCTGTTTTTT. It encodes CAISGQGYTGELFF.

The chain uses TRBV5-1 and TRBJ2-1; 8 bases line up with TRBD2. After removal of 2 bases from V and 1 base from J, the junction contained 8 bases not matched to a gene. Germline CDR1 and CDR2: SGHRS and YFSETQ. The CDR3 is 17 amino acids. The CDR3 sequence is CASSFLKREWSYNEQFF. The DNA of the CDR3 is TGCGCCAGCAGCTTTTTAAAGCGGGAGTGGTCCTACAATGAGCAGTTCTTC.

The V gene is TRBV4-1, the J gene TRBJ2-1, with TRBD2 identical over 7 bases. Trimming removed 6 bases from V and 7 bases from J; junction bases left unmatched: 12. Per the germline V gene, CDR1 is MGHRA and CDR2 is YSYEKL. The CDR3 spans 15 residues. The CDR3 sequence: CASRPLALVKNEQFF. As DNA, the CDR3 is TGCGCCAGCAGGCCACTAGCGTTGGTCAAGAATGAGCAGTTCTTC.

This clone was counted a single time. V usage is TRBV30 and J usage is TRBJ2-1, with 10 positions matching TRBD2. The ends lost 5 bases at V and 0 bases at J; junction bases unmatched: 7. Germline loops: CDR1 GTSNPN, CDR2 SVGIG (reference sequence). The CDR3 is made up of 16 amino acids. CDR3 region: CAWGLSGRSSYNEQFF. In DNA form, the CDR3 reads TGTGCCTGGGGACTTAGCGGGAGGTCCTCCTACAATGAGCAGTTCTTC. The full variable domain, its missing parts supplied by reference TRBV30 and TRBJ2-1, is SQTIHQWPATLVQPVGSPLSLECTVEGTSNPNLYWYRQAAGRGLQLLFYSVGIGQISSEVPQNLSASRPQDRQFILSSKKLLLSDSGFYLCAWGLSGRSSYNEQFFGPGTRLTVL.

J is TRBJ2-3 and V is TRBV5-4; the D gene could be TRBD1 or TRBD2 (5 bases each). The CDR3 sequence is 16 residues long. The V end lost 0 bases, the J end lost 2 bases, and 13 bases lay between the germline ends. Germline V lookup: CDR1 SGHNT, CDR2 YYREEE (reference sequence). CDR3 protein: CASSLGGDPVTDTQYF. The DNA of the CDR3 is TGTGCCAGCAGCTTGGGAGGGGACCCCGTCACAGATACGCAGTATTTT.

This clone has a count of ten or more. V gene TRBV6-5 combines with J gene TRBJ1-2, with D uncertain. V gave up 4 bases and J gave up 0 bases, with 6 bases separating them. This CDR3 region has 13 residues. The V gene's germline CDR1 is MNHEY and CDR2 SVGAGI. The CDR3 nucleotides read TGTGCCAGCAGTTCCGGGGCTAACTATGGCTACACCTTC. This sequence encodes CASSSGANYGYTF.

V is TRBV7-8 and J is TRBJ1-5; 9 bases are shared with TRBD1. J gave up 6 bases and V 2 bases, and 5 bases lay outside the gene matches. The CDR3 consists of 15 residues. In germline, CDR1 is SGHVS, CDR2 FQNEAQ. CDR3 loop: CASSLRDRVGQPQHF. The CDR3 DNA follows: TGTGCCAGCAGCTTAAGGGACAGGGTGGGTCAGCCCCAGCATTTT.

The V call is TRBV3-1 (or the pseudogene TRBV3-2), the J call TRBJ1-5, with no clear D. The V gene's germline CDR1 is LGHDT and CDR2 YNNKEL (reference sequence). The V gene lost 2 bases and the J gene lost 9 bases, with 8 bases spanning the gap. CDR3 size: 12 residues. The CDR3 is CASSQPGRPQHF. Here the CDR3 DNA reads TGTGCCAGCAGCCAACCCGGGAGGCCCCAGCATTTT.

The chain is built from TRBV12-5 and TRBJ2-3; tentative D call: TRBD2 (6 bases). Looked up from germline, CDR1 is LGHNT and CDR2 is FRNRAP. The CDR3 sequence is 15 residues long. Trimming cost V 8 bases and J 3 bases, with 18 bases left between them. The CDR3 nucleotides read TGTGCTAGTAGGGGTACGGCGGGAATTACAGATACGCAGTATTTT. Translated: CASRGTAGITDTQYF.

This clone was counted a few times. The chain recombines TRBV24-1 with TRBJ2-7; possibly TRBD1 for D (6 bases). Trimming shortened V by 1 base and J by 3 bases, and 9 bases separated the two germline ends. CDR1 and CDR2 (germline): KGHDR, SFDVKD. The CDR3 has 14 residues. CDR3 in DNA: TGTGCCACCAGTGATTTTGGGGGACACTACGAGCAGTACTTC. This sequence encodes CATSDFGGHYEQYF.

V usage is TRBV9 and J usage is TRBJ2-5; TRBD1 matches at 7 bases. Trimming removed 4 bases from V and 7 bases from J; junction bases left unmatched: 10. CDR1 and CDR2 (germline): SGDLS, YYNGEE. The CDR3 contains 14 residues. CDR3 sequence reads: CASSLVGTEGTQYF. The CDR3 coding sequence is TGTGCCAGCAGCCTTGTAGGGACAGAAGGGACCCAGTACTTC.

The DNA for the CDR3 is TGTGCCAGCAGCGGCGGTTTAGCCGGGGAGCTGTTTTTT. Its protein is CASSGGLAGELFF. The chain recombines TRBV6-5 with TRBJ2-2, with D uncertain. Germline V lookup: CDR1 MNHEY, CDR2 SVGAGI. This CDR3 is 13 amino acids long. V was pared by 6 bases and J by 6 bases, with 11 bases between.

The chain couples TRBV2 to TRBJ2-2, with a weak D call TRBD1 (6 bases). Germline loops: CDR1 SNHLY, CDR2 FYNNEI. Trimming left V 1 base short and J 3 bases short, with 9 bases between. This CDR3 is built from 15 residues. CDR3 sequence: CASSEVPGDTGELFF. The CDR3 bases are TGTGCCAGCAGTGAAGTCCCAGGGGACACCGGGGAGCTGTTTTTT.

The rearrangement uses TRBV25-1 and TRBJ2-2; D remains unclear. The V end lost 6 bases, the J end lost 0 bases, and 5 bases lay between the germline ends. The germline CDR1 and CDR2 sequences are MGHDK and SYGVNS. This CDR3 spans 13 amino acids. The CDR3 spells CASRHTNTGELFF. As DNA, the CDR3 is TGTGCCAGCAGGCACACGAACACCGGGGAGCTGTTTTTT.